Listed here is a single TCR beta chain. Its recognized antigen is unknown. Base qualities are missing; no much larger clone stands one base away. Between roughly 2 and 5.5 ug genomic DNA was input per sample, with paired samples receiving equal DNA input. TCR beta libraries were constructed with the immunoSEQ hsTCRbeta Kit, which uses multiplexed V and J gene primers in two PCR steps. Pooled libraries, together with positive and negative controls, were sequenced on an Illumina MiSeq with a 100-cycle paired-end protocol. The original methods were these. Raw data were processed by the immunoSEQ vendor into normalized, annotated TCR beta repertoire reports. Richness was counted as unique clones by nucleotide sequence, and total richness was extrapolated with the iChao1 and Efron-Thisted estimators. Paired lesions were characterized and compared using Pielou's evenness, Simpson's index, top-ten clone proportional abundance, and the Morisita overlap index. The clones in this table, taken by TCRdb from immuneACCESS, are in-frame only. Not every clone is retained; where verified, under half of the shortfall comes from an unresolved V gene, and the cause of the rest is unknown. From that table come the V and J calls and clone size; the DNA was used to work out D and trimming. The sample includes about 6,200 clones, with roughly 88% observed a single time. The top ten constitute 4.5% to 6% of the sample.

Patients had resection either for delayed recurrence of a solitary brain metastasis or for synchronous oligometastatic disease. Patients with a history of multiple malignancies were excluded so that cancers other than NSCLC would not be included. Tumor areas were macrodissected from five or six deparaffinized about 11 um unstained sections guided by marked H&E slides. All specimens were formalin-fixed and paraffin-embedded (FFPE). The AllPrep DNA/RNA FFPE Kit was used to extract genomic DNA. This entry belongs to a study of T cells in lung cancer brain metastases (dated by TCRdb to 2016 to 2018). Some background on the complete study: Most of the roughly 20 patients had a history of tobacco use, with a median of approximately 36 pack-years. The cohort comprised some 20 patients contributing 40 or so specimens, one primary lung lesion and one brain metastasis each. The average DNA integrity number was about 4 in both primary and metastatic specimens, and the two sites did not differ significantly. In this study, the TCR beta CDR3 repertoires of fully resected primary non-small cell lung cancers were compared with those of paired brain metastases. The primary and brain metastasis specimens were acquired a median of roughly 350 days apart. Of the patients, about a dozen were female and several were male, and their median age at first diagnosis was about 56 years. Nine tenths of the roughly 20 patients received no interval therapy between primary and metastasis resection. The research as a whole found: Most clones were lesion-specific, with limited overlap between paired lesions (mean Morisita index about 0.23). The ten most abundant clones made up a significantly larger repertoire fraction in brain metastases than primaries, suggesting clonal expansion. Significantly fewer unique productive clones were found in brain metastases than in paired primaries (median approximately 1,600 versus 4,100). DNA fragmentation in FFPE samples may have prevented retrieval of the complete infiltrating T cell repertoire. It was not possible to control for the effects of preoperative corticosteroids on T cell infiltration in brain metastases.

V and J are truncated by 6 bases and 7 bases respectively, leaving an intervening sequence of 22 bases. The germline V gene supplies CDR1 SQVTM and CDR2 ANQGSEA. From the cysteine through the phenylalanine, the CDR3 covers 15 amino acids. CDR3 DNA is the only sequence kept; it has 45 bases, read in frame from the first base. The receptor's source is a man aged 50-60 years with non-small cell lung cancer. The sample comprised tumor tissue from the primary lung tumor. Read against the paper, the sample's cell subset or site label means: primary lung cancer lesion. The receptor chain draws on TRBV29-1 and TRBJ2-1; a tentative D match to TRBD1 spans 6 bases. The nucleotide sequence is TGCAGCGTCGCCCGGGACAACGCTATAGGAAATGAGCAGTTCTTC. Its translation is CSVARDNAIGNEQFF.